This entry is about one TCR beta chain. As yet, its antigen is unknown. Autoimmune disease history or systemic immunosuppression was exclusionary. Some clones are missing from TCRdb's copy, which holds only in-frame ones; the method was immunoSEQ multiplex PCR. The sample holds approximately 81,000 clones, approximately 86% seen once. These data originate in a study of OX40 agonist ivuxolimab in advanced cancers. Study results and limitations: The study observed clonal expansion of CD4+ and CD8+ blood T cells by week 6 at 0.1 to 3.0 mg/kg.

The CDR3 has 13 amino acids. Looked up from germline, CDR1 is SGDLS and CDR2 is YYNGEE. Trimming cost V 2 bases and J 5 bases, with 10 bases left between them. The sequencing used CD4+ or CD8+ T cells sorted from blood, collected in a trial of the OX40 agonist ivuxolimab. This chain joins TRBV9 and TRBJ1-2; D gene ambiguous. The sequence was collected from an adult with an advanced solid tumor such as melanoma, head and neck, liver or kidney cancer. In nucleotides, the CDR3 is TGTGCCAGCAGCGTTTTGTCTGGATATGGCTACACCTTC. Translation gives CASSVLSGYGYTF.